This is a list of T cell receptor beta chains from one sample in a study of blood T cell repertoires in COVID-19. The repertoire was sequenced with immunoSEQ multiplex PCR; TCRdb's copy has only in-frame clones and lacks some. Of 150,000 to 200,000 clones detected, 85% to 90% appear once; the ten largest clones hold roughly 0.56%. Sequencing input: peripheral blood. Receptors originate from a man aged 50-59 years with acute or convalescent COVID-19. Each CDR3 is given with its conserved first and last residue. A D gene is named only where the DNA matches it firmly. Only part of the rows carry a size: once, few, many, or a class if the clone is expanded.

CASSPDGEYEQYF	TGTGCCAGCAGCCCGGACGGGGAGTACGAGCAGTACTTC	NA	TRBV7-3	TRBJ2-7	NA
CASSREQGWAMRSIQYF	TGTGCCAGCAGCAGAGAGCAGGGATGGGCGATGAGGAGCATTCAGTACTTC	NA	TRBV7-9	TRBJ2-4	NA
CASSITGANSPLHF	TGTGCCAGTAGTATAACAGGGGCAAATTCACCCCTCCACTTT	TRBD1	TRBV19	TRBJ1-6	NA
CASSSPGGQYF	TGTGCCAGCAGTTCACCGGGAGGGCAGTACTTC	TRBD2	TRBV27	TRBJ2-7	NA
CASSMTAGANVLTF	TGCGCCAGCAGCATGACAGCTGGGGCCAACGTCCTGACTTTC	NA	TRBV5-1	TRBJ2-6	NA
CASSQVGGWAFF	TGTGCCAGCAGCCAAGTCGGTGGTTGGGCTTTCTTT	NA	TRBV14	TRBJ1-1	NA
CASSLSAGISGNTIYF	TGTGCCAGCAGTTTATCGGCAGGAATCTCTGGAAACACCATATATTTT	NA	TRBV27	TRBJ1-3	NA
CASSTRDRGSGTEAFF	TGTGCCAGTAGTACCCGGGACAGGGGGAGTGGCACTGAAGCTTTCTTT	TRBD1	TRBV19	TRBJ1-1	NA
CASSLADRVTYNEQFF	TGTGCCAGCAGCTTAGCCGACAGGGTGACCTACAATGAGCAGTTCTTC	TRBD1	TRBV7-6	TRBJ2-1	few
CASSIDLAGGINEQFF	TGTGCCAGTAGTATAGATCTAGCGGGAGGGATCAATGAGCAGTTCTTC	TRBD2	TRBV19	TRBJ2-1	NA
CATSDRYNQPQHF	TGTGCCACCAGTGACAGATACAATCAGCCCCAGCATTTT	NA	TRBV24-1	TRBJ1-5	NA
CATSRGEETQYF	TGTGCCACCAGTCGGGGGGAAGAGACCCAGTACTTC	TRBD2	TRBV24-1	TRBJ2-5	NA
CASSFRTSNQPQHF	TGTGCCAGCAGCTTCCGGACATCAAATCAGCCCCAGCATTTT	NA	TRBV7-8	TRBJ1-5	few